This T cell receptor (beta chain) was documented in a study of cytomegalovirus exposure and HLA in healthy donors. Regarding the study as a whole: Researchers counted around 180 TCR beta chains as cytomegalovirus-associated.

A note on this clone: The antigen is unknown.

Healthy people donating bone marrow made up the donors. In the PCR, 60 Vbeta and 13 Jbeta primers were used. Generated by immunoSEQ multiplex PCR, the TCRdb table keeps only in-frame clones and is missing some. The sample consists of some 38,000 clones, 60% to 70% of them appearing once. This CDR3 has 15 residues. The V gene's germline CDR1 is SGHRS and CDR2 YFSETQ. With 0 bases removed from V and 3 bases from J, the gap between germline ends came to 12 bases. V is TRBV5-1 and J is TRBJ1-2; tentatively, D is TRBD1 (6 bases). Sequencing input: PBMCs. This clonotype was obtained from a man between 35 and 55 years old in good health and CMV-seronegative. The CDR3 region has the DNA TGCGCCAGCAGCTTGGGGACAGACCAAGACTATGGCTACACCTTC. Its protein is CASSLGTDQDYGYTF.